The clone carrying this TCR beta chain appeared once. What it binds is unknown. This specimen belongs to a study of shared clonotypes between healthy human individuals. Study findings and constraints: Unshared clonotypes carried lower generation probabilities than those common to all four donors. Clonotype sharing levels among donors were expected to vary with sequencing depth.

Germline V gene data show CDR1 as SGHRS and CDR2 as YFSETQ. CDR3 length: 15 residues. V dropped 0 bases and J dropped 3; count of bases not matched to a gene: 6. Donors, healthy HIV-negative adults, lacked recent acute infections or vaccinations. The authors split each subset's genomic DNA evenly across several immunoSEQ plates. Profiling relied on immunoSEQ multiplex PCR, and the TCRdb table lists in-frame clones only, not all of them. The table includes roughly 700,000 clones, under 80% detected once. The V gene is TRBV5-1, the J gene TRBJ2-7; 7 bases agree with TRBD1. This receptor was taken from a woman between 25 and 40 years old in good health. Sequenced material: memory CD4+ T cells sorted from blood. Specified subset: CD45RA-negative fraction. CDR3 amino acids: CASSLEPGGDYEQYF. The CDR3 DNA reads TGCGCCAGCAGCTTGGAGCCAGGGGGAGACTACGAGCAGTACTTC.